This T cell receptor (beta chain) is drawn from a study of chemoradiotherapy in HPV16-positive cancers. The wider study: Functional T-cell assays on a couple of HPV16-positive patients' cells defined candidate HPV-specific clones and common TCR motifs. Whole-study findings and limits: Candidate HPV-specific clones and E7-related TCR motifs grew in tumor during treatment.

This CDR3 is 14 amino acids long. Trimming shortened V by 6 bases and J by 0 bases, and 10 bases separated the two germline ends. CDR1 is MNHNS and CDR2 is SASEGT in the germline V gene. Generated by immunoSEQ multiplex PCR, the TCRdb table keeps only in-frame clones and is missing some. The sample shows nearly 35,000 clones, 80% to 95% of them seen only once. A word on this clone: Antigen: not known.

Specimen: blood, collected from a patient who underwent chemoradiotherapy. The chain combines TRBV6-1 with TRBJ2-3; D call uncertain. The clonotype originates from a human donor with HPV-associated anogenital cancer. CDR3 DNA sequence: TGTGCCAGCAGGCGAGTCCTTAGCACAGATACGCAGTATTTT. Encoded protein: CASRRVLSTDTQYF.